This T cell receptor (beta chain) was retrieved from a study of OX40 agonist ivuxolimab in advanced cancers. Study overall: The patients got ivuxolimab, which is an agonistic anti-OX40 (CD134) antibody.

Assay used: immunoSEQ multiplex PCR; TCRdb lists only in-frame clones, some missing. The sample has tens of thousands of clones, 83% seen once; the top ten hold around 3.3%. Regarding the study as a whole: More expanded clones were seen, on average, in CD8+ T cells than in CD4+. At doses 0.1 to 3.0 mg/kg, CD4+ and CD8+ clones expanded.

In the case of this clone: The antigen is not known.

The length of the CDR3 is 12 residues. Trimming left V 6 bases short and J 8 bases short, with 14 bases between. The germline CDR1 and CDR2 sequences are SGHTS and YDEGEE. The rearrangement links TRBV5-8 to TRBJ1-1, with D uncertain. The sequence was collected from an adult with an advanced solid tumor such as melanoma, head and neck, liver or kidney cancer. The sample was CD4+ or CD8+ T cells sorted from blood, taken in a trial of the OX40 agonist ivuxolimab. The DNA for the CDR3 is TGTGCCAGCACTCCGGACCCTCGCGAAGCTTTCTTT. It specifies CASTPDPREAFF. The whole variable domain, remainder taken from reference TRBV5-8 and TRBJ1-1, is EAGVTQSPTHLIKTRGQQATLRCSPISGHTSVYWYQQALGLGLQFLLWYDEGEERNRGNFPPRFSGRQFPNYSSELNVNALELEDSALYLCASTPDPREAFFGQGTRLTVV.